The subject of this entry is one T cell receptor beta chain. Its antigen is not identified. Some clones are missing from TCRdb's copy, which holds only in-frame ones; the method was immunoSEQ multiplex PCR. The data contain 60,000 or so clones, roughly nine tenths of them singletons. This sample stems from a study of lymphopenia after photon versus proton radiotherapy. The study's findings and limits: Survival link was tested only in deceased patients; proton benefit remains a possibility. Oligoclonal CD8+ Temra expansion after nadir drove photon patients' diversity drop. Proton therapy kept repertoires fairly stable, unlike photons, which gained effector/memory cells.

The sequence derives from a man older than 75 with esophageal cancer. Source: peripheral blood, taken from a patient treated with proton-based radiotherapy.

The CDR3 sequence: CASSIWATGTSGNTIYF. The CDR3 nucleotides are TGTGCCAGTAGTATCTGGGCTACAGGGACCTCTGGAAACACCATATATTTT. The chain uses TRBV19 and TRBJ1-3; the D gene is possibly TRBD1 (6 bases). CDR1 is LNHDA and CDR2 is SQIVND in the germline V gene (reference sequence). V was clipped by 3 bases and J by 0 bases, with 15 bases between them. The CDR3 has 17 amino acids.